This T cell receptor beta chain was found in a study of blood T cell repertoires in COVID-19. Overall study context: The analysed material was cDNA or gDNA that came from T cells, B-cell-depleted T cells, or PBMCs.

Clones were read by immunoSEQ multiplex PCR, and TCRdb kept only the in-frame ones, dropping some. This table holds 25,000 to 30,000 clones, over 75% found once. CDR3 length equals 20 residues. Per the germline V gene, CDR1 is LGHDT and CDR2 is YNNKEL (reference sequence). Losses at the gene ends were 5 bases for V and 6 bases for J; bases not matched to a gene: 21. This rearrangement joins TRBV3-1 (or the pseudogene TRBV3-2) to TRBJ2-1, with TRBD2 matching 11 bases. This clonotype was sampled from a human donor in a cohort sampled during active COVID-19. Specimen: peripheral blood. The CDR3 nucleotides read TGTGCCAGCAGCAGACAGGGTCGGGCCTTGGGTAGCGGGGGGGCCAATGAGCAGTTCTTC. Encoded protein: CASSRQGRALGSGGANEQFF.